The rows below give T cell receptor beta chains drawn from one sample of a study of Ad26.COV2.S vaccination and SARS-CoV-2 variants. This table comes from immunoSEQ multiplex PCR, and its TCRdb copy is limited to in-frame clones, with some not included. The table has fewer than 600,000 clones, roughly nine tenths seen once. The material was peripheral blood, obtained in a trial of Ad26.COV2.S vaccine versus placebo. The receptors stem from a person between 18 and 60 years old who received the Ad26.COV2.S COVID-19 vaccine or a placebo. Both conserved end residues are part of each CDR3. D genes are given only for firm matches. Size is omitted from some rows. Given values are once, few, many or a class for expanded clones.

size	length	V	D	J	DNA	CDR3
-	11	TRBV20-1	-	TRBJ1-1	TGCAGTGCCCGCGACAGGACTGAAGCTTTCTTT	CSARDRTEAFF
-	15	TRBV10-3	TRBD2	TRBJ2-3	TGTGCCATCAGTACTAGCGGGGGAAGCACAGATACGCAGTATTTT	CAISTSGGSTDTQYF
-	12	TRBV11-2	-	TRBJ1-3	TGTGCCAGCAGCTTTTCGGGCAACCCCATATATTTT	CASSFSGNPIYF
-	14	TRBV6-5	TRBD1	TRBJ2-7	TGTGCCAGCAGTTACGGCCACAGGGGGTACGAGCAGTACTTC	CASSYGHRGYEQYF
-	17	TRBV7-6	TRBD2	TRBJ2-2	TGTGCCAGCAGCCCTAAGGGGACTAGCGGGGCGGTCGGGGAGCTGTTTTTT	CASSPKGTSGAVGELFF
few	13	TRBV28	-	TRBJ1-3	TGTGCCAGCGGACCGCACTCTGGAAACACCATATATTTT	CASGPHSGNTIYF
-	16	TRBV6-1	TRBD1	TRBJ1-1	TGTGCCAGCAGTGAACAGGGGGCGGAACTGGACACTGAAGCTTTCTTT	CASSEQGAELDTEAFF
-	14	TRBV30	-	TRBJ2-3	TGTGCCTGGAAGCCAGGCGGATACACAGATACGCAGTATTTT	CAWKPGGYTDTQYF
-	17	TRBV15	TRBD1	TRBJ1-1	TGTGCCACCAGCTCGGGGACAGGGCTTGCGAGGTCCACTGAAGCTTTCTTT	CATSSGTGLARSTEAFF
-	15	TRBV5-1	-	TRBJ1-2	TGCGCCAGCAGCGTTTCTAACGGGGGACATCATCGCTACACCTTC	CASSVSNGGHHRYTF
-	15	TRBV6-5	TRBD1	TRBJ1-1	TGTGCCAGCAGTTACTCCGCAGGGGGCATCACTGAAGCTTTCTTT	CASSYSAGGITEAFF